This TCR beta chain was retrieved from a study of blood T cell repertoires in COVID-19 (dated by TCRdb to about 2020). Study-wide context: Samples covering the acute and convalescent phases of COVID-19 were provided by collaborators in the United States, Italy and Spain. The repertoires were released in a freely available public database intended as a resource for research on the immune response to SARS-CoV-2. Deeply sampled blood TCRbeta repertoires from subjects exposed to, actively infected with, or recovered from COVID-19 were included in the dataset. Nearly every sample came with metadata listing a de-identified subject ID, COVID-19 status, age in years and sex. Samples were obtained from the ongoing ImmuneRACE study (first 160 participants) and from about 1,300 subjects provided by 6 global collaborators. Where available, HLA class I and class II types were taken from metadata supplied by the sample provider and were not determined by assay-based typing. The prospective study material was composed of cDNA or gDNA derived from T cells, B-cell-depleted T cells, or PBMCs.

The immunoSEQ Assay, a bias-controlled multiplex PCR, was used to amplify TCRbeta CDR3 regions from genomic DNA. In the authors' own workflow: Within the assay, amplification of reference gene primers was used to estimate how many nucleated cells each sample contained. Sequence reads were collapsed and filtered to measure the absolute abundance of every unique TCRbeta CDR3 rearrangement. For each sample, productive Simpson clonality was calculated as the square root of Simpson's diversity index over productive rearrangements. Drawn from immuneACCESS, this table holds only the in-frame rearrangements with V and J called that TCRdb kept. Clones are partly lost; checked studies trace under half to an unresolved V gene and leave the rest unexplained. V and J calls and clone size are given by that table; D and trimming were obtained from the DNA. Here the sample has 200,000 to 250,000 clones; around nine tenths occur a single time. Clones ranked in the top ten supply 3% to 4% of the sample.

CDR1 and CDR2 are read off the germline V gene as SGHAT and FQNNGV. The CDR3 holds 12 amino acids from the cysteine to the phenylalanine. Only the CDR3 region is kept as DNA, spanning 36 bases read in frame from base 1. V loses 1 base at its end and J loses 13 bases; junction bases beyond the gene matches: 6. The full study reports these points: How much clinical and demographic metadata was included differed by source and by participant, and the metadata was provided uncurated.

As regards this clone: No antigen is known for it. Per-nucleotide qualities are absent, and no much larger clonotype sits a single base away.

In the prospective study, participants were roughly 18 to 90 years old, resided in about 25 geographic areas of the United States, and were enrolled through a virtual design. Cohort assignment in the prospective study relied on participant-reported clinical history from a screening survey and a study questionnaire. Exposed participants had been in contact, within 2 weeks of entering the study, with a person who had a PCR-confirmed or clinician-diagnosed case of COVID-19. Mobile phlebotomists in the prospective study collected whole blood, serum and a nasopharyngeal or oropharyngeal swab from every participant. Prospective study participants could optionally give additional blood draws and questionnaires over an approximately two-month period. Blood samples from the prospective study were shipped frozen or at room temperature prior to DNA extraction.

The sequence is built from TRBV11-2 and TRBJ1-2; TRBD1 agrees with 7 junctional bases. The sequencing sample was made of PBMCs or T cells enriched from blood (not recorded which). The sequence derives from a woman in her 30s who had been exposed to COVID-19. The CDR3 loop reads CASSLGQGKGTF. The nucleotides read TGTGCCAGCAGCTTAGGACAGGGTAAAGGCACCTTC.